The table lists the clone carrying this T cell receptor (beta chain) with many counts. Antigen unknown. Between the trimmed V and J ends, which lost 4 bases and 3 bases, there was a span of 19 bases. Germline CDR1 SGHVS, CDR2 FQNEAQ. The length of the CDR3 is 17 residues. What was amplified from RNA transcripts were TCR beta CDR3 regions. A first-round RT-PCR of the TCR CDR3 used the HTBI primer set. TCRdb recomputed calls from the multiplex PCR reads with MiXCR, one row per CDR3 protein. The data contain fewer than 450,000 distinct CDR3 sequences, about 14% of them seen just once; the ten biggest clones take up 25% to 30%. These data originate in a study of T cells in Graves' hyperthyroidism and ophthalmopathy. Findings and caveats of the study: Stable hyperthyroidism was told apart from ophthalmopathy by a model built on 13 V-J features.

Inclusion characteristics of ophthalmopathy patients comprised a Clinical Activity Score of at least 3, a NOSPECS grade of at least 4, and duration under 3 months. The diagnostic basis comprised clinical symptoms, serum thyroxine and TRAb, thyroid ultrasound and orbital computed tomography. About 9.4 ml fresh peripheral blood yielded the PBMCs. Sequenced material: blood. V usage is TRBV7-8 and J usage is TRBJ1-5, with a tentative D call TRBD1 (6 bases). The origin of this receptor is a man aged 45-65 years with Graves' ophthalmopathy. Here the CDR3 DNA reads TGTGCCAGCAGCTCTGGAAACCGGGACAACTACAATCAGCCCCAGCATTTT. Its protein is CASSSGNRDNYNQPQHF.